This T cell receptor beta chain was captured by sequencing in a study of beta chain features in type 1 diabetes. Across the whole study: There was similarity between patients and healthy donors in age, gender and cell yields. The study's findings and limits: cDNA-based reads could over-represent cells with high TCR expression. PCR, the amplification step, might favor shorter templates, equally in patients and controls. In type 1 diabetes patients, VDJ junctions had fewer insertions; deletions at these junctions were more frequent. Moderately but significantly shorter TCRB CDR3s were found in Type 1 diabetes patients in all four CD4+ subsets.

The CDR3 has 14 amino acids. Germline V lookup: CDR1 LGHNT, CDR2 FRNRAP. Trimming left V 2 bases short and J 4 bases short, with 9 bases between. This clone occurred a few times. What it binds is unknown. TCRB transcripts that were expressed got sequenced, as all of the isolated RNA had been reverse transcribed. Generated by immunoSEQ multiplex PCR, the TCRdb table keeps only in-frame clones and is missing some. The profile covers around 260,000 clones, with over 20% appearing a single time and around 0.029% taken by the ten largest. The chain recombines TRBV12-5 with TRBJ2-1; D remains ambiguous. Material for sequencing was naive CD4+ T cells from blood. The sequence was obtained from a woman aged 40 to 50 with type 1 diabetes. The CDR3 DNA follows: TGTGCTAGTGGTTTGCTCGACGGGTACAATGAGCAGTTCTTC. Its translation is CASGLLDGYNEQFF. Full variable domain (missing parts from reference TRBV12-5 and TRBJ2-1): DARVTQTPRHKVTEMGQEVTMRCQPILGHNTVFWYRQTMMQGLELLAYFRNRAPLDDSGMPKDRFSAEMPDATLATLKIQPSEPRDSAVYFCASGLLDGYNEQFFGPGTRLTVL.